This T cell receptor beta chain stems from a study of post-analysis software for immune sequencing data. At the level of the study: Relapsing-remitting, secondary progressive and progressive-relapsing forms made up the multiple sclerosis disease courses.

The TCR beta cDNA libraries carried unique molecular identifiers. Each batch of roughly 1 to 11 million T cells produced a few hundred thousand cDNA molecules. TCRdb re-derived calls from the PCR reads in MiXCR, one entry per CDR3 protein. The repertoire holds around 190,000 distinct CDR3 sequences, with approximately 30% as singletons. Findings and limits, study-wide: Strong co-clustering by F measure was seen for same-batch samples. Controls showed lower frequencies than patients for a few TRBV segments, and TRBV5-6, TRBV5-1 and TRBV20-1 were among these. Significantly decreased normalized Chao1 diversity was recorded for multiple sclerosis patients relative to controls.

V shed 5 bases and J 2 bases; nucleotides not matched to a gene: 6. The CDR3 has 15 residues. The V gene's germline CDR1 is MNHEY and CDR2 SVGAGI. Note on this clonotype: Its antigen is unidentified. A clone one base away is much larger, so this may be a read error.

The clonotype originates from a girl aged 2-17 years with multiple sclerosis. V is TRBV6-5 and J is TRBJ2-1; 7 bases are a match to TRBD1. Input material: blood. CDR3 region: CASSRGQPAYNEQFF. The CDR3 nucleotides are TGTGCCAGCAGTAGGGGACAGCCCGCCTACAATGAGCAGTTCTTC.